Following are 5 T cell receptor beta chains from one sample sequenced in a study of human CD8 memory T cell subsets. TCR beta libraries were made by UMI-labeled 5' RACE. From the 5' RACE reads, TCRdb called clonotypes with MiXCR, one entry per CDR3 protein. The sample carries thousands of distinct CDR3 sequences, 3.9% recorded once. Sequencing input: CD8+ T cells from PBMCs. These receptors originate from a human donor in good health.

Many counts were recorded for this clonotype. The chain recombines TRBV7-2 with TRBJ1-2; TRBD1 might be the D (5 bases). V lost 2 bases, J lost 3 bases, and 22 bases lay in between. CDR3 size: 18 residues. Germline CDR1 reads SGHTA; CDR2 reads FQGNSA. The CDR3 loop is CASSLSDDSPGKYYGYTF. Here the CDR3 DNA reads TGTGCCAGCAGCTTAAGTGATGACAGCCCTGGAAAATACTATGGCTACACCTTC.

Only a few counts were recorded for this clonotype. The V and J genes are TRBV6-2 or TRBV6-3 and TRBJ2-3; D remains ambiguous. Germline CDR1 is MNHEY and CDR2 is SVGEGT. The V end was cut by 5 bases, the J end by 2 bases, with 5 bases between. This CDR3 contains 12 residues. This CDR3 reads CASSLFTDTQYF. In DNA, the CDR3 is TGTGCCAGCAGTCTGTTCACAGATACGCAGTATTTT.

This clonotype has just a few counts. The V and J genes are TRBV28 and TRBJ1-5; D ambiguous. V shed 8 bases and J shed 10 bases, with 24 bases lying between them. Germline CDR1 reads MDHEN; CDR2 reads SYDVKM. CDR3 length equals 15 residues. The CDR3 loop reads CASGTRRIRIGPQHF. The CDR3 region has the DNA TGTGCCAGCGGAACACGGAGAATTAGGATAGGTCCCCAGCATTTT.

This clonotype came up many times. The V gene is TRBV15, the J gene TRBJ2-1; 8 positions agree with TRBD2. Germline-derived CDR1 and CDR2 are LNHNV and YYDKDF (reference sequence). The CDR3 totals 18 residues. The ends lost 0 bases at V and 4 bases at J; junction bases unmatched: 11. The CDR3 region has the DNA TGTGCCACCAGCAGAGAGGGGCCTGGTAGCGGGGCTTACAATGAGCAGTTCTTC. Its protein is CATSREGPGSGAYNEQFF.

Many counts were recorded for this clonotype. This chain connects TRBV29-1 to TRBJ1-2, with TRBD1 as a possible D gene (6 bases). CDR3 length: 11 residues. Deletions cut 7 bases from V and 8 bases from J, with 14 bases between. Germline CDR1 is SQVTM and CDR2 is ANQGSEA. CDR3 nucleotide sequence: TGCAGCGGACTCCTACAGGGCGGCTACACCTTC. Translation: CSGLLQGGYTF.